The next 9 T cell receptor beta chains were all read from a single sample in a study of T-cell reconstitution after alpha-beta-depleted transplantation in children. Unique molecular identifiers were incorporated into the prepared TCRbeta library. Using its own MiXCR run on the PCR reads, TCRdb lists one record per CDR3 protein. The sample records 190,000 or so distinct CDR3 sequences, about 6% being singletons. The sample here was PBMCs, taken before TCRalphabeta/CD19-depleted stem cell transplant. The receptors derive from a girl in the first two years of life with combined immunodeficiency, due to receive a stem cell transplant.

The genes are TRBV6-2 or TRBV6-3 and TRBJ2-7; D possibly corresponds to TRBD1 (5 bases). The CDR3 is 13 residues long. V was clipped by 6 bases and J by 5 bases, with 14 bases between them. CDR1 and CDR2 from the germline V gene are MNHEY and SVGEGT. The CDR3 is CASRLQGIDEQYF. In DNA, the CDR3 is TGTGCCAGCAGACTCCAGGGTATCGACGAGCAGTACTTC.

In regard to this clonotype: Since a much larger clone is just one base distant, this may be a read error. This chain joins TRBV10-3 and TRBJ2-2; 10 bases map to TRBD2. Trimming took 6 bases from V and 6 from J; bases not matched to a gene: 7. CDR1 and CDR2 from the germline V gene are ENHRY and SYGVKD. This CDR3 has 15 residues. The CDR3 loop is CAISASGSFPGELFF. The CDR3 DNA is TGTGCCATCAGCGCTAGCGGGAGCTTCCCCGGGGAGCTGTTTTTT.

This clonotype was counted ten times or more. CDR3 residues: CASSFLDNYEQYF. CDR3 bases: TGTGCCAGCAGCTTTCTCGACAACTACGAGCAGTACTTC. The rearrangement uses TRBV7-2 and TRBJ2-7; D remains ambiguous. The V end lost 3 bases, the J end lost 3 bases, and 9 bases lay between the germline ends. The CDR3 is made up of 13 amino acids. CDR1 SGHTA and CDR2 FQGNSA come from the germline V gene.

In its sample, this clonotype was seen many times. The chain links TRBV10-3 to TRBJ1-1; D remains unclear. V gave up 0 bases and J gave up 2 bases, with 4 bases separating them. Germline values: CDR1 ENHRY, CDR2 SYGVKD. CDR3 length: 13 amino acids. Here the CDR3 reads CAISESSNTEAFF. The DNA for the CDR3 is TGTGCCATCAGTGAGTCTAGTAACACTGAAGCTTTCTTT.

This clonotype was found many times. The chain uses TRBV28 and TRBJ1-6; 9 bases align to TRBD1. Unmatched junction bases numbered 14, after V lost 4 bases and J lost 7 bases. Germline lookup yields CDR1 MDHEN and CDR2 SYDVKM. This CDR3 region has 18 residues. The CDR3 region has the DNA TGTGCCAGCAGTTCCGGGTTGGCCGGGACAGGGCCAAATTCACCCCTCCACTTT. Its protein is CASSSGLAGTGPNSPLHF.

In this sample, this clonotype turned up many times. This chain uses TRBV29-1 with TRBJ1-1, with D possibly being TRBD1 (6 bases). The CDR3 contains 12 residues. Germline V lookup: CDR1 SQVTM, CDR2 ANQGSEA. V was pared by 7 bases and J by 4 bases, with 13 bases between. The CDR3 protein is CSGTGSATEAFF. The CDR3, as DNA: TGCAGCGGTACAGGGAGCGCCACTGAAGCTTTCTTT.

V is TRBV12-3 or TRBV12-4 and J is TRBJ1-2; D unclear. CDR3 length: 12 amino acids. V was shortened by 2 bases and J by 4 bases, with 5 bases between the two germline ends. CDR3 loop: CASSLSAYGYTF. The CDR3 DNA sequence: TGTGCCAGCAGTTTATCCGCCTATGGCTACACCTTC.

This clonotype was recorded at least ten times. In nucleotides, the CDR3 is TGTGCCAGCAGCTTAAGGGCTGGTCTAGCGGATAGCGATGGCTACACCTTC. It encodes CASSLRAGLADSDGYTF. This chain joins TRBV7-9 and TRBJ1-2; D is unclear. Germline V lookup: CDR1 SEHNR, CDR2 FQNEAQ (reference sequence). This CDR3 is built from 17 residues. The V end lost 2 bases, the J end lost 6 bases, and 22 bases lay between the germline ends.

This clonotype showed up many times. V gene TRBV5-8 combines with J gene TRBJ2-7, with no clear D. The CDR3 sequence is 14 residues long. V dropped 4 bases and J dropped 3 bases, with 14 bases sitting between them. Germline V lookup: CDR1 SGHTS, CDR2 YDEGEE. The CDR3 sequence: CASSPRTFGYEQYF. The CDR3, as DNA: TGTGCCAGCAGCCCACGGACGTTCGGCTACGAGCAGTACTTC.